The rows below give T cell receptor beta chains drawn from one sample of a study of blood T cell repertoires in COVID-19. Produced via immunoSEQ multiplex PCR; TCRdb's table is partial and in-frame only. The sample records approximately 110,000 clones, roughly 76% being singletons. What was sequenced was peripheral blood. These TCRs come from a woman in her seventies with acute or convalescent COVID-19. Each CDR3 is given with its conserved first and last residue. The D gene is left open where the match is weak.

J: TRBJ1-6; V: TRBV9; D: NA; CDR3: CASSAQVGGTYNSPLHF
J: TRBJ1-1; V: TRBV2; D: TRBD1; CDR3: CASRLDRGLTEAFF
J: TRBJ2-4; V: TRBV27; D: NA; CDR3: CASSLWGGEAKNIQYF
J: TRBJ1-1; V: TRBV7-6; D: TRBD1; CDR3: CASSSGTGQMNTEAFF
J: TRBJ1-2; V: TRBV7-9; D: TRBD1; CDR3: CASSLDRGAPFF
J: TRBJ1-4; V: TRBV4-3; D: TRBD1; CDR3: CASSQDLDRGLGEKLFF
J: TRBJ2-1; V: TRBV19; D: TRBD2; CDR3: CASSIALAGLYNEQFF
J: TRBJ1-6; V: TRBV27; D: NA; CDR3: CASSPQGYNSPLHF
J: TRBJ1-5; V: TRBV5-5; D: NA; CDR3: CASSLRDSPLTSQPQHF
J: TRBJ1-1; V: TRBV7-8; D: TRBD1; CDR3: CASSLARQGAVGTEAFF
J: TRBJ2-1; V: TRBV7-6; D: NA; CDR3: CASSLAEPYNEQFF
J: TRBJ1-5; V: TRBV2; D: TRBD1; CDR3: CASSPRGLGHNQPQHF
J: TRBJ1-1; V: TRBV15; D: NA; CDR3: CATSRGADMNTEAFF
J: TRBJ1-2; V: TRBV12-3/TRBV12-4; D: NA; CDR3: CASSNPKKPGYTF
J: TRBJ1-5; V: TRBV28; D: NA; CDR3: CASSPPGSPNQPQHF
J: TRBJ1-1; V: TRBV5-8; D: TRBD1; CDR3: CASSLDGTGGVTEAFF
J: TRBJ1-1; V: TRBV6-5; D: TRBD1; CDR3: CASSWDRAVFTEAFF
J: TRBJ2-1; V: TRBV5-1; D: TRBD2; CDR3: CASHGGSSYNEQFF
J: TRBJ2-7; V: TRBV4-3; D: TRBD2; CDR3: CASSQGLAGLGGEQYF
J: TRBJ2-2; V: TRBV19; D: TRBD2; CDR3: CASESNLAGGTGELFF
J: TRBJ1-2; V: TRBV5-4; D: NA; CDR3: CASSPVGSGGYTF
J: TRBJ1-5; V: TRBV19; D: TRBD1; CDR3: CASSTTGNSNQPQHF
J: TRBJ2-7; V: TRBV7-9; D: TRBD1; CDR3: CASSPGQGEQYF
J: TRBJ2-5; V: TRBV2; D: TRBD1; CDR3: CASSSDRGGQETQYF
J: TRBJ1-1; V: TRBV10-2; D: TRBD1; CDR3: CASTEGTAAFF
J: TRBJ2-7; V: TRBV4-1; D: TRBD1; CDR3: CASSQDMRQGFYEQYF
J: TRBJ1-6; V: TRBV7-9; D: TRBD1; CDR3: CASSLGTGDSPLHF
J: TRBJ2-2; V: TRBV18; D: TRBD2; CDR3: CASSPGTSGSSWELFF
J: TRBJ1-1; V: TRBV7-2; D: TRBD1; CDR3: CASSSNRGRTEAFF
J: TRBJ2-2; V: TRBV7-3; D: NA; CDR3: CASSRAGRGGELFF
J: TRBJ2-1; V: TRBV7-9; D: NA; CDR3: CASSLQGTYEQFF
J: TRBJ1-2; V: TRBV6-2/TRBV6-3; D: NA; CDR3: CASSYSRGPNYGYTF
J: TRBJ2-7; V: TRBV9; D: NA; CDR3: CASSAPGTTPVEQYF
J: TRBJ2-7; V: TRBV28; D: TRBD2; CDR3: CASSPFGASGSYEQYF
J: TRBJ2-2; V: TRBV10-3; D: NA; CDR3: CAISESGRALLRDTGELFF
J: TRBJ1-1; V: TRBV7-9; D: NA; CDR3: CAIGGGPLFKAFF
J: TRBJ2-7; V: TRBV7-2; D: TRBD1; CDR3: CASSGGQGSSYEQYF
J: TRBJ2-7; V: TRBV5-1; D: NA; CDR3: CASSLGGGAGNSYEQYF